Listed here are 28 T cell receptor beta chains from one sample, sequenced in a study of cytomegalovirus exposure and HLA in healthy donors. PCR was performed using 60 Vbeta and 13 Jbeta primers. The protocol was immunoSEQ multiplex PCR, while the TCRdb copy is restricted to in-frame clones and leaves out a portion. Of about 160,000 clones detected, 80% appear once; the ten largest clones hold about 2%. Sequenced: PBMCs. The receptors originated from a human donor in good health.

The V gene is TRBV9, the J gene TRBJ2-7; D is possibly TRBD2 (5 bases). The CDR3 contains 12 residues. Looked up from germline, CDR1 is SGDLS and CDR2 is YYNGEE. Trimming cost V 4 bases and J 4 bases, with 9 bases left between them. This chain's CDR3 is CASSSTGYEQYF. CDR3 DNA sequence: TGTGCCAGCAGCTCCACGGGGTACGAGCAGTACTTC.

Concerning this clone: Other DNA sequences in the same sample also yield this CDR3. This chain connects TRBV15 to TRBJ1-4; D is possibly TRBD1 (5 bases). Per the germline V gene, CDR1 is LNHNV and CDR2 is YYDKDF (reference sequence). This CDR3 is built from 16 residues. V was shortened by 0 bases and J by 5 bases, with 13 bases between the two germline ends. CDR3: CATSRDRGLGNEKLFF. DNA for the CDR3: TGTGCCACCAGCAGAGATAGGGGTTTGGGAAATGAAAAACTGTTTTTT.

The chain joins TRBV6-5 to TRBJ1-2; tentative D call: TRBD1 (6 bases). The CDR3 totals 13 residues. Germline V gene data show CDR1 as MNHEY and CDR2 as SVGAGI. Trimming left V 7 bases short and J 4 bases short, with 13 bases between. In DNA, the CDR3 is TGTGCCAGCACCAAGGACAGTCCCTATGGCTACACCTTC. Its translation is CASTKDSPYGYTF.

The count of this clone is one. The same CDR3 is also encoded by other DNA sequences in this sample. The chain couples TRBV4-3 to TRBJ2-7, with TRBD2 identical over 8 bases. Germline lookup yields CDR1 LGHNA and CDR2 YSLEER. The J segment lost 3 bases and the V segment lost 0 bases, leaving 4 bases of the junction unmatched. CDR3 size: 15 residues. The CDR3 DNA reads TGCGCCAGCAGCCAAGATAGAACTAGCGGCTACGAGCAGTACTTC. This translates into CASSQDRTSGYEQYF.

This CDR3 is CATSRVGRGGNQPQHF. The CDR3 DNA follows: TGTGCCACCAGCAGAGTGGGCAGGGGAGGCAATCAGCCCCAGCATTTT. This chain joins TRBV15 and TRBJ1-5, with TRBD1 as a possible D gene (6 bases). The CDR3 sequence is 16 residues long. Germline CDR1 is LNHNV and CDR2 is YYDKDF (reference sequence). V gave up 1 base and J gave up 2 bases, with 12 bases separating them.

The chain combines TRBV4-1 with TRBJ2-3; 9 nucleotides agree with TRBD2. The V segment lost 1 base and the J segment 3 bases; nucleotides outside the gene matches: 5. Germline lookup yields CDR1 MGHRA and CDR2 YSYEKL. The CDR3 extends over 16 amino acids. CDR3 loop: CASSQGGLAGTDTQYF. The CDR3 nucleotides read TGCGCCAGCAGCCAAGGTGGCCTAGCGGGGACAGATACGCAGTATTTT.

This clone showed up just a few times. The rearrangement links TRBV9 to TRBJ1-1; TRBD1 matches 8 bases. V trimming: 0 bases; J trimming: 2 bases; junction bases outside the gene matches: 3. This CDR3 spans 15 amino acids. Germline V gives CDR1 SGDLS, CDR2 YYNGEE. CDR3: CASSVGTGFNTEAFF. The CDR3 DNA follows: TGTGCCAGCAGCGTAGGGACAGGGTTTAACACTGAAGCTTTCTTT.

The chain links TRBV19 to TRBJ2-6; TRBD2 might be the D (6 bases). V lost 4 bases to trimming and J lost 0 bases, with 16 bases between them. The germline CDR1 and CDR2 sequences are LNHDA and SQIVND (reference sequence). The CDR3 has 18 amino acids. The CDR3 region has the DNA TGTGCCAGTAGTACCCGCCGGGACTCATTCTCTGGGGCCAACGTCCTGACTTTC. Protein sequence: CASSTRRDSFSGANVLTF.

The table lists this clone with a few counts. This chain joins TRBV5-1 and TRBJ1-4; the D is unclear. Germline assignment: CDR1 SGHRS and CDR2 YFSETQ. Trimming took off 2 bases at V and 0 bases at J, with 14 bases between the two ends. The CDR3 loop spans 17 amino acids. The CDR3 reads CASSFSQQSATNEKLFF. The CDR3 nucleotides are TGCGCCAGCAGCTTCTCCCAGCAAAGCGCAACTAATGAAAAACTGTTTTTT.

There are a few counts of this clone. Other DNA sequences in the sample encode the same CDR3. The rearrangement joins TRBV11-3 to TRBJ2-7, with 9 bases that match TRBD1. CDR1 is SGHNT, CDR2 YENEEA, per germline. Germline trimming cut 2 bases from V and 0 bases from J; bases unmatched to any gene: 2. This CDR3 region has 15 residues. The CDR3 bases are TGTGCCAGCAGCTTACCGGGACAGGGCTCCTACGAGCAGTACTTC. Translating gives CASSLPGQGSYEQYF.

About this clone itself: The germline gene is not matched at one end of the junction; a read error may be the cause. The same CDR3 also results from other DNA sequences found in this sample. V usage is TRBV4-2 and J usage is TRBJ2-7, with D perhaps matching TRBD1 (7 bases). In germline, CDR1 is LGHNA, CDR2 YNFKEQ. This CDR3 region has 15 residues. This CDR3 reads CASSQGSGGTYEQYF. The CDR3 DNA sequence: TGTGCCAGTAGCCAAGGTTCAGGGGGGACCTACGAGCAGTACTTC.

The sample holds a few counts of this clone. The gene calls are TRBV4-1 and TRBJ2-5, with 11 bases lining up with TRBD2. The CDR3 length is 17 residues. Germline CDR1 MGHRA, CDR2 YSYEKL. With V trimmed by 1 base and J by 5 bases, 9 bases remained unmatched. Here the CDR3 reads CASSQVPPSGGLETQYF. CDR3 bases: TGCGCCAGCAGCCAAGTGCCCCCTAGCGGGGGGTTGGAGACCCAGTACTTC.

The rearrangement joins TRBV9 to TRBJ2-5; 8 bases line up with TRBD2. In germline, CDR1 is SGDLS, CDR2 YYNGEE. The CDR3 is made up of 16 amino acids. After removal of 0 bases from V and 5 bases from J, the junction contained 9 bases not matched to a gene. The DNA of the CDR3 is TGTGCCAGCAGCGTAGGTCCAGCGGGGGTCGGGGAGACCCAGTACTTC. Translated: CASSVGPAGVGETQYF.

The rearrangement links TRBV7-2 to TRBJ1-2; TRBD1 matches at 8 bases. CDR1 is SGHTA, CDR2 FQGNSA, per germline. V trimming: 0 bases; J trimming: 1 base; junction bases outside the gene matches: 4. The length of the CDR3 is 16 residues. CDR3 coding DNA: TGTGCCAGCAGCTTAGCAGTCGGACAGGGTAACTATGGCTACACCTTC. Translation gives CASSLAVGQGNYGYTF. The full variable domain, in which reference TRBV7-2 and TRBJ1-2 provide the parts outside the CDR3, is GAGVSQSPSNKVTEKGKDVELRCDPISGHTALYWYRQSLGQGLEFLIYFQGNSAPDKSGLPSDRFSAERTGGSVSTLTIQRTQQEDSAVYLCASSLAVGQGNYGYTFGSGTRLTVV.

This clone was found once. The chain has TRBV4-1 and TRBJ2-2, with 8 nucleotides matching TRBD2. Trimming took 0 bases from V and 4 from J; bases not matched to a gene: 1. This CDR3 is built from 15 residues. Germline lookup yields CDR1 MGHRA and CDR2 YSYEKL. This CDR3 is CASSQETSGTGELFF. The CDR3 DNA reads as TGCGCCAGCAGCCAAGAAACTAGCGGCACCGGGGAGCTGTTTTTT.

In this sample, this clone turned up once. J is TRBJ2-7 and V is TRBV13; 8 bases line up with TRBD1. Trimming at V came to 7 bases and at J to 1 base, leaving 9 bases not matched to a gene. CDR1 is PRHDT, CDR2 FYEKMQ, per germline (reference sequence). This CDR3 is built from 15 residues. CDR3 in amino acids: CASTLRQGWSYEQYF. The CDR3, as DNA: TGTGCCAGCACCCTCAGACAGGGGTGGTCCTACGAGCAGTACTTC.

The chain is built from TRBV27 and TRBJ2-5, with 15 bases lining up with TRBD2. Germline lookup yields CDR1 MNHEY and CDR2 SMNVEV (reference sequence). This CDR3 is built from 19 residues. The V segment lost 2 bases and the J segment 1 base; nucleotides outside the gene matches: 8. The CDR3 reads CASSLAGLAGGPSQETQYF. The CDR3 bases are TGTGCCAGCAGTTTAGCCGGACTAGCGGGGGGGCCGAGCCAAGAGACCCAGTACTTC.

This clone was seen a few times. The genes are TRBV5-1 and TRBJ2-2, with D possibly TRBD1 on 5 matching bases. CDR3 length: 15 amino acids. V lost 4 bases, J lost 0 bases, and 10 bases lay in between. Germline-derived CDR1 and CDR2 are SGHRS and YFSETQ. This CDR3 is CASSAGITNTGELFF. CDR3 nucleotide sequence: TGCGCCAGCAGCGCAGGGATTACGAACACCGGGGAGCTGTTTTTT.

The chain combines TRBV27 with TRBJ2-2, with TRBD1 identical over 8 bases. CDR1 MNHEY and CDR2 SMNVEV come from the germline V gene (reference sequence). CDR3 size: 15 residues. Trimming took 6 bases from V and 8 from J; bases not matched to a gene: 11. The CDR3, as DNA: TGTGCCAGCAGCGAGGGCAGGGGGCAGTTGGGGGAGCTGTTTTTT. This translates into CASSEGRGQLGELFF.

The chain has TRBV9 and TRBJ2-7; 11 bases agree with TRBD1. CDR1 is SGDLS and CDR2 is YYNGEE in the germline V gene. V was pared by 3 bases and J by 5 bases, with 7 bases of the junction left unmatched. This CDR3 is 15 amino acids long. The CDR3 DNA is TGTGCCAGCAGCGAGGGACAGGGGGTTTACGACGAGCAGTACTTC. Translated: CASSEGQGVYDEQYF.

The genes are TRBV11-3 and TRBJ2-3; TRBD2 matches 8 bases. CDR1 SGHNT and CDR2 YENEEA come from the germline V gene. V gave up 2 bases and J gave up 2 bases; unmatched junction bases: 6. This CDR3 comprises 16 residues. CDR3 sequence: CASSLYRGGFTDTQYF. DNA for the CDR3: TGTGCCAGCAGCTTATATCGGGGGGGATTCACAGATACGCAGTATTTT.

Comment on this clone: The identical CDR3 is also encoded by other nucleotide sequences in the sample. Here the CDR3 reads CASSETFVDRDRYTEAFF. In DNA form, the CDR3 reads TGTGCCAGCAGCGAAACTTTCGTTGACAGGGATCGATACACTGAAGCTTTCTTT. V and J are TRBV9 and TRBJ1-1, with 7 nucleotides matching TRBD1. Germline trimming cut 3 bases from V and 3 bases from J; bases unmatched to any gene: 17. Germline V gene lookup returns CDR1 SGDLS and CDR2 YYNGEE. The CDR3 has 18 amino acids.

This clone appeared a single time. J is TRBJ1-1 and V is TRBV7-3; 9 bases are shared with TRBD1. The germline V gene has CDR1 SGHTA and CDR2 FQGTGA. V shed 0 bases, J shed 4 bases, and the junction held 3 bases outside the gene matches. The CDR3 is 15 residues long. CDR3 nucleotides: TGTGCCAGCAGCTTAACCGGGACAGGGTTCACTGAAGCTTTCTTT. It encodes CASSLTGTGFTEAFF. The full variable domain, its missing parts supplied by reference TRBV7-3 and TRBJ1-1, is GAGVSQTPSNKVTEKGKYVELRCDPISGHTALYWYRQSLGQGPEFLIYFQGTGAADDSGLPNDRFFAVRPEGSVSTLKIQRTERGDSAVYLCASSLTGTGFTEAFFGQGTRLTVV.

V usage is TRBV6-1 and J usage is TRBJ1-2; TRBD1 might be the D (6 bases). Germline CDR1 and CDR2: MNHNS and SASEGT. V was clipped by 1 base and J by 8 bases, with 14 bases between them. The CDR3 is made up of 14 amino acids. The DNA of the CDR3 is TGTGCCAGCAGTGAAGTCAGAGGGGGTAACGGCTACACCTTC. Translating gives CASSEVRGGNGYTF.

The gene calls are TRBV21-1 and TRBJ2-7; no check of the table's D call, TRBD1, against the DNA was made. TRBV21-1 represents a pseudogene. This CDR3 is 17 amino acids long. The CDR3 nucleotides read TGTGCCAGAGCGACAGGCGTGAATAAATTTCCCTTCTACGAGCAGTACTTC. Translation gives CARATGVNKFPFYEQYF.

The chain employs TRBV5-6 and TRBJ1-2, with D tentatively TRBD1 (6 bases). With 4 bases removed from V and 7 bases from J, the gap between germline ends came to 14 bases. Looked up from germline, CDR1 is SGHDT and CDR2 is YYEEEE. This CDR3 has 13 amino acids. The CDR3 DNA is TGTGCCAGCAGCGAAACAGGGCGAGGTGGCTACACCTTC. It specifies CASSETGRGGYTF. Full variable domain (remainder filled in from reference TRBV5-6 and TRBJ1-2): DAGVTQSPTHLIKTRGQQVTLRCSPKSGHDTVSWYQQALGQGPQFIFQYYEEEERQRGNFPDRFSGHQFPNYSSELNVNALLLGDSALYLCASSETGRGGYTFGSGTRLTVV.

The chain is built from TRBV7-3 and TRBJ2-1, with 8 nucleotides matching TRBD2. Trimming at V came to 9 bases and at J to 9 bases, leaving 7 bases not matched to a gene. Germline lookup yields CDR1 SGHTA and CDR2 FQGTGA. The CDR3 has 12 residues. CDR3 sequence: CASPAGGGEQFF. The CDR3 nucleotides read TGTGCCAGTCCCGCCGGGGGGGGTGAGCAGTTCTTC. The variable domain in full, with the rest retrieved from reference TRBV7-3 and TRBJ2-1, is GAGVSQTPSNKVTEKGKYVELRCDPISGHTALYWYRQSLGQGPEFLIYFQGTGAADDSGLPNDRFFAVRPEGSVSTLKIQRTERGDSAVYLCASPAGGGEQFFGPGTRLTVL.

This sequence joins TRBV27 and TRBJ2-1, with 7 bases lining up with TRBD1. The V gene end was trimmed by 7 bases and the J gene end by 6 bases; junction bases not matched to a gene: 9. Germline CDR1 reads MNHEY; CDR2 reads SMNVEV (reference sequence). The CDR3 consists of 14 residues. CDR3 in DNA: TGTGCCAGCAAAAACAGGGGAATTTTCAATGAGCAGTTCTTC. This gives the protein CASKNRGIFNEQFF.